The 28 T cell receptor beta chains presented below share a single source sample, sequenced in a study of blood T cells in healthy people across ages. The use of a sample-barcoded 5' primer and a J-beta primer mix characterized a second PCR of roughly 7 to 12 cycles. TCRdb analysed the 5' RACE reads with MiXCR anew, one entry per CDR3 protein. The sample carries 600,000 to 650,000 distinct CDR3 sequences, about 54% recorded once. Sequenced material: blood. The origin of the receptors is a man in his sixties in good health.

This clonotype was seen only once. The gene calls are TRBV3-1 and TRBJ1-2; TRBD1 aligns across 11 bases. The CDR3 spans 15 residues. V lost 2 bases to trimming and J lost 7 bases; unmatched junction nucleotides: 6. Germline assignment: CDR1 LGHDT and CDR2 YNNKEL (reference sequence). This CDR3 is CASSQWTGGRAGYTF. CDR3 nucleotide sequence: TGTGCCAGCAGCCAATGGACAGGGGGCCGTGCTGGCTACACCTTC.

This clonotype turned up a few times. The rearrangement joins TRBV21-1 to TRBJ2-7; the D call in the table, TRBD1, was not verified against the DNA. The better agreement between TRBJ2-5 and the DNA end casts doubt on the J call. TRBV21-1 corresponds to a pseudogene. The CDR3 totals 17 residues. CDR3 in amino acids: CASSKKCPGTQGWTQYF. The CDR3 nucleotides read TGTGCCAGCAGCAAAAAATGCCCCGGGACCCAGGGATGGACCCAGTACTTC.

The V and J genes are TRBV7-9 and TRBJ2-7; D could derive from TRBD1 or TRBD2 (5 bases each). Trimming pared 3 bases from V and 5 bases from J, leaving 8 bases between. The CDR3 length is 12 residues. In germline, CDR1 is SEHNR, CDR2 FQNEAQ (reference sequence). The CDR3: CASSFGDHEQYF. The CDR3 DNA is TGTGCCAGCAGCTTCGGGGACCACGAGCAGTACTTC.

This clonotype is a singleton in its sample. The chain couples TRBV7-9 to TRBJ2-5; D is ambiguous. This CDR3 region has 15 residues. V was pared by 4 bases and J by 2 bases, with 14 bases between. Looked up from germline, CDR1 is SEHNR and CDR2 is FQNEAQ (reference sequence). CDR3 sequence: CASSSRIGSQETQYF. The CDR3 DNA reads TGTGCCAGCAGCTCACGAATAGGGTCACAAGAGACCCAGTACTTC. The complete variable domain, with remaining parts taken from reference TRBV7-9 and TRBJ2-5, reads DTGVSQNPRHKITKRGQNVTFRCDPISEHNRLYWYRQTLGQGPEFLTYFQNEAQLEKSRLLSDRFSAERPKGSFSTLEIQRTEQGDSAMYLCASSSRIGSQETQYFGPGTRLLVL.

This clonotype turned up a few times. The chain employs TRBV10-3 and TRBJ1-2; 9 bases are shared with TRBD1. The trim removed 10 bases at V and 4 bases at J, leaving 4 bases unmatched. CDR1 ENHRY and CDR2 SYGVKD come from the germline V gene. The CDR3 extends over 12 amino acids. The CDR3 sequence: CATGQGTYGYTF. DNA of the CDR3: TGTGCCACCGGACAGGGGACCTATGGCTACACCTTC.

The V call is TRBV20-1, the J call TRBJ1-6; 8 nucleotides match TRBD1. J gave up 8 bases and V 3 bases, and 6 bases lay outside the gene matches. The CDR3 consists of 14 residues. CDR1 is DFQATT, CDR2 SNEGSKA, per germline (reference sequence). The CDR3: CSASRTGTDSPLHF. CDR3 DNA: TGCAGTGCTAGCAGGACAGGGACAGATTCACCCCTCCACTTT.

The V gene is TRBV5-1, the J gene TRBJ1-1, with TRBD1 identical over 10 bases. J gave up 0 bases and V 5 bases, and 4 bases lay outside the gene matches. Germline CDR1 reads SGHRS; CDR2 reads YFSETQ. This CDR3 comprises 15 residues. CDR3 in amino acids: CASRGTGAVNTEAFF. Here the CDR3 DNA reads TGCGCCAGCAGGGGGACAGGGGCAGTGAACACTGAAGCTTTCTTT.

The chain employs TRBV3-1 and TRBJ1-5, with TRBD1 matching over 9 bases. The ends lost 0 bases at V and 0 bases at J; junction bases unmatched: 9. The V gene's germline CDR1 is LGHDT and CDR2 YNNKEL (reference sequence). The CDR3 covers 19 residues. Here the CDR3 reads CASSQEWLGTGLSNQPQHF. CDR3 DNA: TGTGCCAGCAGCCAAGAGTGGTTGGGGACAGGGCTTAGCAATCAGCCCCAGCATTTT.

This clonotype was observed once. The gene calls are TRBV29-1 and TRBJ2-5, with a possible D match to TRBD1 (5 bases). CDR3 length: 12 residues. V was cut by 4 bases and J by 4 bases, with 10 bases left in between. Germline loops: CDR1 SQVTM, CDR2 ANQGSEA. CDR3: CSVGKGPETQYF. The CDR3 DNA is TGCAGCGTTGGAAAGGGGCCAGAGACCCAGTACTTC.

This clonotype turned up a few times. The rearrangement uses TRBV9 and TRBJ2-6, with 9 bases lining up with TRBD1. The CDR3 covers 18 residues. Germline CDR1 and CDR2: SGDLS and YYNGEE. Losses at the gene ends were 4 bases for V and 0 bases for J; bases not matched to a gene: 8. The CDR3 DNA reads TGTGCCAGCAGCCCGAAAGGGACAGGGTACTCTGGGGCCAACGTCCTGACTTTC. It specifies CASSPKGTGYSGANVLTF.

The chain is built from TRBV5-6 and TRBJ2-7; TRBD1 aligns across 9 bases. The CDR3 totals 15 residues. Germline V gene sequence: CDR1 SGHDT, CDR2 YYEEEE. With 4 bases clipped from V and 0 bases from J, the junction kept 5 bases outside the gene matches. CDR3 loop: CASSPGTGFSYEQYF. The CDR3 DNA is TGTGCCAGCAGCCCGGGGACAGGGTTCTCCTACGAGCAGTACTTC.

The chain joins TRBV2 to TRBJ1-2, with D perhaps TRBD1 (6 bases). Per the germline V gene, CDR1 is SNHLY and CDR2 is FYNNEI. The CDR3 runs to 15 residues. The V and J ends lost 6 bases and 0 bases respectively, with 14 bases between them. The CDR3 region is CASRGNRAPNYGYTF. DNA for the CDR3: TGTGCCAGCAGGGGCAACAGGGCCCCTAACTATGGCTACACCTTC.

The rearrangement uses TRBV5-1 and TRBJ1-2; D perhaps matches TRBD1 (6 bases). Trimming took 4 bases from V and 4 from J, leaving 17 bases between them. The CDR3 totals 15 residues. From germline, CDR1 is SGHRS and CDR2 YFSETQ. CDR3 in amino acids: CASSPWTEKVYGYTF. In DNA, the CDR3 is TGCGCCAGCAGCCCCTGGACAGAAAAGGTCTATGGCTACACCTTC.

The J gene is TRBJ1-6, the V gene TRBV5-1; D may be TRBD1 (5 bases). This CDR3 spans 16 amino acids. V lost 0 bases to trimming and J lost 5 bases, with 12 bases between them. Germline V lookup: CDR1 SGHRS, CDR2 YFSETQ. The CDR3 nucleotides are TGCGCCAGCAGCTTGGGGGCAGGGTCCGATAATTCACCCCTCCACTTT. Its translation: CASSLGAGSDNSPLHF.

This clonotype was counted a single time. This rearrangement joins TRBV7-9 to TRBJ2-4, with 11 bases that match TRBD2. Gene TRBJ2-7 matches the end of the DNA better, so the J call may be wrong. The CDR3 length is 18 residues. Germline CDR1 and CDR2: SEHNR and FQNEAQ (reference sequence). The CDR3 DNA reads TGTGCCACCCAGGGGGAGCTAGCGGGGGGCGCGAGCTCCTACGAGCAGTACTTC. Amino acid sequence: CATQGELAGGASSYEQYF.

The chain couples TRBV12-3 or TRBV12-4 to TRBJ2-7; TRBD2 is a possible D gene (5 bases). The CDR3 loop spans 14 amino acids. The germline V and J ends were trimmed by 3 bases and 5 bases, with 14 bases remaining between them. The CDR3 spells CASSFSDLRDEQYF. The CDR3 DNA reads TGTGCCAGCAGTTTCAGTGATTTGCGGGACGAGCAGTACTTC.

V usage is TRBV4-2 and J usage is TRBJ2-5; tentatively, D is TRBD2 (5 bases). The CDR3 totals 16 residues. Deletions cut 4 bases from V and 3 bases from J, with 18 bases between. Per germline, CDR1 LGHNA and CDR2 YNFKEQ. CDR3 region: CASSRETDTGKETQYF. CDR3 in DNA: TGTGCCAGCAGCCGAGAGACGGATACGGGGAAAGAGACCCAGTACTTC.

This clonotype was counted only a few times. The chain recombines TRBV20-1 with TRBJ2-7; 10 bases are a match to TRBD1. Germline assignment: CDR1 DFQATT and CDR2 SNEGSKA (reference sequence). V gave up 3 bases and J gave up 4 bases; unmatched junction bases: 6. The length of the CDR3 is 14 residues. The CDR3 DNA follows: TGCAGTGCTAGGGCCCGGGACAGGGGTTACGAGCAGTACTTC. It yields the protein CSARARDRGYEQYF.

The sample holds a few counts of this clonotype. DNA for the CDR3: TGTGCCAGCAGCTTAGTGTCCAGGGGTGATGAGCAGTTCTTC. Protein product: CASSLVSRGDEQFF. The chain joins TRBV11-2 to TRBJ2-1; D perhaps matches TRBD1 (6 bases). Between the trimmed V and J ends, which lost 1 base and 8 bases, there was a span of 12 bases. CDR1 is SGHAT, CDR2 FQNNGV, per germline. This CDR3 spans 14 amino acids.

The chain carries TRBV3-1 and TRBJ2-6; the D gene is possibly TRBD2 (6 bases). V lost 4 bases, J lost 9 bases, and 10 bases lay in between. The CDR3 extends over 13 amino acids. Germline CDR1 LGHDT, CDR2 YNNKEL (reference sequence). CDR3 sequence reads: CASSPQGGNVLTF. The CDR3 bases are TGTGCCAGCAGCCCCCAGGGAGGCAACGTCCTGACTTTC.

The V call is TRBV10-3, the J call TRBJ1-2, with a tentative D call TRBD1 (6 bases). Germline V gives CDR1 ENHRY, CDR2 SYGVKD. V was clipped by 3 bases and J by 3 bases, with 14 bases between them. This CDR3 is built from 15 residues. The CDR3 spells CAISDPETGYYGYTF. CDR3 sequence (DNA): TGTGCCATCAGTGACCCGGAGACAGGATACTATGGCTACACCTTC.

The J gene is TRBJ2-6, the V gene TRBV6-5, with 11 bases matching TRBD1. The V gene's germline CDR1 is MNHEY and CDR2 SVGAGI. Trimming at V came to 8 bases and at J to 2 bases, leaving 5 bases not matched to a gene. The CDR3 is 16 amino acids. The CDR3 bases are TGTGCCAGCGGGGGACAGGGGGTCCCTGGGGCCAACGTCCTGACTTTC. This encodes CASGGQGVPGANVLTF.

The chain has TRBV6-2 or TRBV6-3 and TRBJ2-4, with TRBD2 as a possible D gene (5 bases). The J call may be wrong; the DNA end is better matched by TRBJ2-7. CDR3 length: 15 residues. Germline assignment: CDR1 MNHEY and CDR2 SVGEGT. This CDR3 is CASSNVGAAEDEQYF. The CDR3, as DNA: TGTGCCAGCAGCAACGTCGGCGCAGCGGAAGACGAGCAGTACTTC.

The CDR3 here is CSLQGGVNTGELFF. In DNA form, the CDR3 reads TGCAGTCTCCAGGGAGGGGTAAACACCGGGGAGCTGTTTTTT. The chain employs TRBV20-1 and TRBJ2-2; 7 bases are a match to TRBD2. Losses at the gene ends were 8 bases for V and 2 bases for J; bases not matched to a gene: 8. The CDR3 is made up of 14 amino acids. The germline V gene has CDR1 DFQATT and CDR2 SNEGSKA (reference sequence).

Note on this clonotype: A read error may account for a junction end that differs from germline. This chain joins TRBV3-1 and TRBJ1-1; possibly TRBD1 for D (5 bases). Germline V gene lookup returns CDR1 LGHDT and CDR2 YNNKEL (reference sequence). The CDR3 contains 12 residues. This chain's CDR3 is CASSQQGTETFF. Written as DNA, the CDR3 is TGTGCCAGCAGCCAGCAGGGCACTGAAACTTTCTTT.

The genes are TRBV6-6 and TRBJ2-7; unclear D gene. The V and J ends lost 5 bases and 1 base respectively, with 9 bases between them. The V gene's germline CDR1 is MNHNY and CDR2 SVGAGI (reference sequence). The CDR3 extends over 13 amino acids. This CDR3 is CASSPTQSYEQYF. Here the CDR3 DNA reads TGTGCCAGCAGTCCGACTCAGTCCTACGAGCAGTACTTC.

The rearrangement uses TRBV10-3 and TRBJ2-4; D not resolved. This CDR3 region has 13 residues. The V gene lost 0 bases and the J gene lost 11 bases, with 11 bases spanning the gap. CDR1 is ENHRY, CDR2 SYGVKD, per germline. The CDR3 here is CAISESTAGFQYF. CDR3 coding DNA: TGTGCCATCAGTGAGTCGACGGCAGGATTTCAGTACTTC.

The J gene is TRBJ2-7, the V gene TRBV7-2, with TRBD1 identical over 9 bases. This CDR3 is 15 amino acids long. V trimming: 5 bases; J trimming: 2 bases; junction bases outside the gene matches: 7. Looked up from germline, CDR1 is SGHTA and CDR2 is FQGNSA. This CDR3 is CASSARQGVAYEQYF. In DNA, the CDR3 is TGTGCCAGCAGCGCGAGACAGGGGGTGGCCTACGAGCAGTACTTC.